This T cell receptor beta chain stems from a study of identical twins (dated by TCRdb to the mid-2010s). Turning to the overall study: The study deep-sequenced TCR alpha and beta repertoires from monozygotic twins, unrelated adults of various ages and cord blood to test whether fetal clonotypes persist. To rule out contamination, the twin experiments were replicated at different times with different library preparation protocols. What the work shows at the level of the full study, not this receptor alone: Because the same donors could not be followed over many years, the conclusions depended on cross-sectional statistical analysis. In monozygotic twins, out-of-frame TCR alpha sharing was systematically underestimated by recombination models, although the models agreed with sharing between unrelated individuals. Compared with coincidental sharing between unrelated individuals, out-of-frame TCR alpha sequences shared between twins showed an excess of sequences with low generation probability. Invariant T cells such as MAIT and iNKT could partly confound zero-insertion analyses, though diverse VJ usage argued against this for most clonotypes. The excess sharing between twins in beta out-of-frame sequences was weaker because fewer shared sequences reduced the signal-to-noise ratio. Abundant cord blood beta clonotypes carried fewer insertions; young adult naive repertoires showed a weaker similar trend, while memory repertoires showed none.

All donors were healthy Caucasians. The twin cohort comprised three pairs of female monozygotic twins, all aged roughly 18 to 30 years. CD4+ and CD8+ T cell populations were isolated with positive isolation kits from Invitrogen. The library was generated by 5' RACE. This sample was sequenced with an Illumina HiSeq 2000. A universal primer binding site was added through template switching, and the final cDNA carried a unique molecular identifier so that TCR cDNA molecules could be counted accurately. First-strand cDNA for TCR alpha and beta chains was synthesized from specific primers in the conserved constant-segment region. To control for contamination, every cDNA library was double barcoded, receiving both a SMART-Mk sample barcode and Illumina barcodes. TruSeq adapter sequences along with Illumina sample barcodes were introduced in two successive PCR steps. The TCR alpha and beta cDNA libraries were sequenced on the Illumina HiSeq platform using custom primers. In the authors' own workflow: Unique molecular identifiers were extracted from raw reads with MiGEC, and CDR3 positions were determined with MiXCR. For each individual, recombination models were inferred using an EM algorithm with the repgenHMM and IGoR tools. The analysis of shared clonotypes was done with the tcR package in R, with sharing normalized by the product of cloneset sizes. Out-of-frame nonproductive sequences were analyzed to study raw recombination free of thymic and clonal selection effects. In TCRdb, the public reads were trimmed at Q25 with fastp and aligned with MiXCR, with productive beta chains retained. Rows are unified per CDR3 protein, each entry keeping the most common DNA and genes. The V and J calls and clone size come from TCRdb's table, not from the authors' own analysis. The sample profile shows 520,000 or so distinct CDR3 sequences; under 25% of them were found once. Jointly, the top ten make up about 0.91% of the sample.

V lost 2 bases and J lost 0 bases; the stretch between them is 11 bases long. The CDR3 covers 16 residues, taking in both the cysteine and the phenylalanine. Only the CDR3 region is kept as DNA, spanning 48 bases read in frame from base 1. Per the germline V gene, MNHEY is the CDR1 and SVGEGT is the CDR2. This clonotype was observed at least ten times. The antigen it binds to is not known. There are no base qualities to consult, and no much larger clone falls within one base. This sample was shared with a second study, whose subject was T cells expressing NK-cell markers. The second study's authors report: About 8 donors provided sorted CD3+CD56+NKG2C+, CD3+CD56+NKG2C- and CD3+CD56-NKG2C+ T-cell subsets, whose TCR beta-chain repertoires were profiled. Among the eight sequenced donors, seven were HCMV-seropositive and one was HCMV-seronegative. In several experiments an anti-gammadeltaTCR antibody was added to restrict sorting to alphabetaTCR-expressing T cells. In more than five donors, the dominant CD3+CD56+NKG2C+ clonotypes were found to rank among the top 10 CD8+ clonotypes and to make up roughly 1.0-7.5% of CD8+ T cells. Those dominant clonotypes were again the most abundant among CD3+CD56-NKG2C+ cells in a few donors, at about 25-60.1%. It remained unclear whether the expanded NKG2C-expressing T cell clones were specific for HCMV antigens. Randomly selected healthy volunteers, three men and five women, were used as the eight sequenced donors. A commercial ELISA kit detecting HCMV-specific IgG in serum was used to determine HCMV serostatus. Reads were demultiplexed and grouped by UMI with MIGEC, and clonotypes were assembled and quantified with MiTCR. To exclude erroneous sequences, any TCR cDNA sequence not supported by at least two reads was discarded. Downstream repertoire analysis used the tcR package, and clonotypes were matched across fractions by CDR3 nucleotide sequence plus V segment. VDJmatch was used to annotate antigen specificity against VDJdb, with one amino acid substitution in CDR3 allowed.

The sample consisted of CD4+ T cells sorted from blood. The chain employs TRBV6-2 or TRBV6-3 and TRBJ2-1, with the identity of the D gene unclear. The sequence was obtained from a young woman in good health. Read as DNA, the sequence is TGTGCCAGCAGTTACGACCGATATCGCTCCTACAATGAGCAGTTCTTC. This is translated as CASSYDRYRSYNEQFF.